What follows are 9 T cell receptor beta chains derived from one specimen sequenced in a study of T cell responses to AZD1222 COVID-19 vaccine. Here immunoSEQ multiplex PCR was the method, and the copy in TCRdb shows in-frame clones only, minus some. The sample yields 150,000 to 200,000 clones, about 91% seen once. The material sequenced was peripheral blood, taken on day 0 of AZD1222 vaccination. These receptors originate from an adult in good health.

The chain recombines TRBV19 with TRBJ2-7, with no clear D. Per germline, CDR1 LNHDA and CDR2 SQIVND (reference sequence). The CDR3 consists of 15 residues. Trimming shortened V by 9 bases and J by 7 bases, and 25 bases separated the two germline ends. The CDR3 DNA is TGTGCCAGCCGCCCCAGACTTGCGCCCGAAGGGGAGCAGTACTTC. This encodes CASRPRLAPEGEQYF. Full variable domain (outside the CDR3, taken from reference TRBV19 and TRBJ2-7): DGGITQSPKYLFRKEGQNVTLSCEQNLNHDAMYWYRQDPGQGLRLIYYSQIVNDFQKGDIAEGYSVSREKKESFPLTVTSAQKNPTAFYLCASRPRLAPEGEQYFGPGTRLTVT.

The chain carries TRBV11-2 and TRBJ2-2; a possible D gene is TRBD1 (7 bases). Deletions cut 6 bases from V and 3 bases from J, with 26 bases between. Per the germline V gene, CDR1 is SGHAT and CDR2 is FQNNGV. CDR3 length equals 19 residues. The CDR3 is CASRLEATGATGDTGELFF. CDR3 coding DNA: TGTGCCAGCAGATTGGAAGCAACAGGGGCTACGGGGGACACCGGGGAGCTGTTTTTT.

This clone was seen a single time. This chain joins TRBV5-4 and TRBJ2-7, with 8 bases fitting TRBD1. The CDR3 runs to 14 residues. Germline CDR1 reads SGHNT; CDR2 reads YYREEE (reference sequence). J gave up 2 bases and V 4 bases, and 5 bases lay outside the gene matches. The CDR3 nucleotides are TGTGCCAGCAGCCACCTGGGACAGGCCTACGAGCAGTACTTC. Protein: CASSHLGQAYEQYF.

The chain joins TRBV19 to TRBJ1-4; D remains ambiguous. In germline, CDR1 is LNHDA, CDR2 SQIVND (reference sequence). The CDR3 loop spans 13 amino acids. V lost 2 bases to trimming and J lost 8 bases, with 9 bases between them. CDR3 in amino acids: CASSIPVGEKLFF. CDR3 bases: TGTGCCAGTAGTATACCGGTGGGGGAAAAACTGTTTTTT.

This clone was seen once. V is TRBV5-1 and J is TRBJ2-7, with D unclear. The CDR3 covers 13 residues. Between the trimmed V and J ends, which lost 4 bases and 6 bases, there was a span of 14 bases. The germline gives CDR1 SGHRS, CDR2 YFSETQ. The CDR3, as DNA: TGCGCCAGCAGCCGTCCGGACGGTAGCGAGCAGTACTTC. Residues: CASSRPDGSEQYF.

The chain uses TRBV30 and TRBJ1-1; possible D gene TRBD1, 5 bases. V was cut by 8 bases and J by 3 bases, with 13 bases left in between. The CDR3 is 12 amino acids. Germline lookup yields CDR1 GTSNPN and CDR2 SVGIG (reference sequence). The CDR3 loop is CAHRGGHTEAFF. The CDR3 DNA sequence: TGTGCCCATAGGGGAGGTCACACTGAAGCTTTCTTT.

The chain employs TRBV30 and TRBJ1-4, with no clear D. V lost 2 bases and J lost 0, with 7 bases in between. CDR1 and CDR2 (germline): GTSNPN, SVGIG (reference sequence). The CDR3 contains 14 residues. The CDR3 loop reads CAWSRQPTNEKLFF. CDR3 DNA: TGTGCCTGGAGTCGGCAGCCAACTAATGAAAAACTGTTTTTT.

This clone was seen once. This chain connects TRBV13 to TRBJ1-3; no clear D gene. Trimming left V 6 bases short and J 0 bases short, with 15 bases between. CDR1 and CDR2 (germline): PRHDT, FYEKMQ (reference sequence). This CDR3 has 16 residues. CDR3 amino acids: CASRSEGRLSGNTIYF. CDR3 nucleotides: TGTGCCAGCAGATCTGAGGGAAGACTCTCTGGAAACACCATATATTTT.

The J gene is TRBJ2-7, the V gene TRBV6-5, with TRBD1 matching 7 bases. Losses at the gene ends were 5 bases for V and 2 bases for J; bases not matched to a gene: 9. The CDR3 is 15 amino acids. Germline V gene data show CDR1 as MNHEY and CDR2 as SVGAGI. In nucleotides, the CDR3 is TGTGCCAGCAGTACCGAGACAGGGAATACCTACGAGCAGTACTTC. Its translation is CASSTETGNTYEQYF.